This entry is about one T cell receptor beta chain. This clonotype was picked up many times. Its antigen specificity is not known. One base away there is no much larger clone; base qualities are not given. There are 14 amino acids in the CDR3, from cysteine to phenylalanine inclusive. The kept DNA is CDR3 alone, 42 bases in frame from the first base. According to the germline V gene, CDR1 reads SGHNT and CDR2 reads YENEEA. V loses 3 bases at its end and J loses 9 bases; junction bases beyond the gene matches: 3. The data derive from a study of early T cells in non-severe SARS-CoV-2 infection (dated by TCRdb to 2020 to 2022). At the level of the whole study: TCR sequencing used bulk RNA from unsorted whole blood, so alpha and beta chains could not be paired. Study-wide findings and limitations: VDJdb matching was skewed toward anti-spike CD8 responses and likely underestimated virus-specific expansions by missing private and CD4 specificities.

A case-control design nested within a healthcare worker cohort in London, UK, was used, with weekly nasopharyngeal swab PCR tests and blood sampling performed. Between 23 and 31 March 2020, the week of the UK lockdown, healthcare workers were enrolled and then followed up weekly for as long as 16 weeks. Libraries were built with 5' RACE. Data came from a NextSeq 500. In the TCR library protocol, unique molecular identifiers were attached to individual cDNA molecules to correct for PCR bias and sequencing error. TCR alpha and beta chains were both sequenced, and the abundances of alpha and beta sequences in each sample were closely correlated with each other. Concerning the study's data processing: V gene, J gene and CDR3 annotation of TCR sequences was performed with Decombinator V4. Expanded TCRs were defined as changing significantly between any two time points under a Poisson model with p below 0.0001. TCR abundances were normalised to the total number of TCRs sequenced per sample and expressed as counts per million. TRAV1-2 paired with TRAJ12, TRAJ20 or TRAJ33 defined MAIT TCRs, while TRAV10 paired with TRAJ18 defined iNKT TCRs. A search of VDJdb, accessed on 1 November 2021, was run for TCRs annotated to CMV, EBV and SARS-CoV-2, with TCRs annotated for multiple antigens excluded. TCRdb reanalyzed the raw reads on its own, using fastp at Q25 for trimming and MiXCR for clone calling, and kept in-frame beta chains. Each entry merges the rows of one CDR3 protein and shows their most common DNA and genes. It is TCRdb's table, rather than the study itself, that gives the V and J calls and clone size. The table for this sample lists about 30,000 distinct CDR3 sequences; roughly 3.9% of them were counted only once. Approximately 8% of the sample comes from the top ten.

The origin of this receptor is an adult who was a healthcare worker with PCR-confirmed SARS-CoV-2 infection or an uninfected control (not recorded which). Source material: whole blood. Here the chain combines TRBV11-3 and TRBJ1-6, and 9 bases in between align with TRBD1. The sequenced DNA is TGTGCCAGCAGCTTGGGACAGGGAGGTTCACCCCTCCACTTT. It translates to CASSLGQGGSPLHF.